Following are 27 T cell receptor beta chains from one sample sequenced in a study of PD-1 blockade in classical Hodgkin lymphoma. The protocol was immunoSEQ multiplex PCR, while the TCRdb copy is restricted to in-frame clones and leaves out a portion. The data hold about 39,000 clones, with around 80% observed a single time. Time point denoted: cycle 4 day 1 (C4D1), after 5 to 7 weeks of nivolumab. Every single patient, without exception, relapsed after autologous stem cell transplantation, and brentuximab vedotin exposure varied. The sequencing used peripheral blood mononuclear cells (PBMCs), collected before the fourth cycle of nivolumab. Source of these receptors: a human donor with classical Hodgkin lymphoma.

The chain couples TRBV30 to TRBJ2-7, with 8 nucleotides matching TRBD1. The CDR3 sequence is 13 residues long. Trimming took 2 bases from V and 5 from J; bases not matched to a gene: 5. Germline V lookup: CDR1 GTSNPN, CDR2 SVGIG (reference sequence). CDR3 residues: CAWSRGRGHEQYF. The CDR3 DNA follows: TGTGCCTGGAGTAGGGGCAGGGGGCACGAGCAGTACTTC.

The chain uses TRBV4-2 and TRBJ2-2, with D unresolved. The CDR3 consists of 15 residues. In germline, CDR1 is LGHNA, CDR2 YNFKEQ. V dropped 1 base and J dropped 1 base, with 7 bases sitting between them. CDR3 loop: CASSQVPENTGELFF. The CDR3 DNA follows: TGTGCCAGCAGCCAAGTCCCTGAGAACACCGGGGAGCTGTTTTTT.

The V call is TRBV2, the J call TRBJ2-5; D is ambiguous. Trimming left V 0 bases short and J 1 base short, with 6 bases between. This CDR3 comprises 14 residues. Germline CDR1 SNHLY, CDR2 FYNNEI. Written as DNA, the CDR3 is TGTGCCAGCAGTGAAGCGTCGGGCCAAGAGACCCAGTACTTC. Its protein product is CASSEASGQETQYF.

The rearrangement links TRBV18 to TRBJ2-7, with TRBD2 as a possible D gene (5 bases). V lost 6 bases and J lost 2, with 11 bases in between. The CDR3 is made up of 13 amino acids. Looked up from germline, CDR1 is KGHSH and CDR2 is LQKENI. Here the CDR3 reads CASSRGSAYEQYF. The DNA of the CDR3 is TGTGCCAGCTCCCGGGGATCAGCCTACGAGCAGTACTTC.

A single count supports this clone. This chain uses TRBV18 with TRBJ2-2; 9 bases line up with TRBD1. V gave up 2 bases and J gave up 4 bases; unmatched junction bases: 2. There are 15 residues in the CDR3. Per the germline V gene, CDR1 is KGHSH and CDR2 is LQKENI. CDR3 coding DNA: TGTGCCAGCTCACCAGGGACAGGGAGCACCGGGGAGCTGTTTTTT. Translation gives CASSPGTGSTGELFF.

V and J are TRBV4-1 and TRBJ2-2, with D uncertain. Germline CDR1 is MGHRA and CDR2 is YSYEKL. V was trimmed by 0 bases and J by 3 bases, leaving 11 bases between them. This CDR3 spans 16 amino acids. The CDR3 here is CASSQEDGRDTGELFF. The CDR3, as DNA: TGCGCCAGCAGCCAAGAAGACGGACGGGACACCGGGGAGCTGTTTTTT.

The count of this clone is one. The rearrangement links TRBV19 to TRBJ1-2; D may be TRBD1 (6 bases). The ends were cut back, 6 bases at V and 3 bases at J, with 17 bases in the middle. CDR3 length equals 15 residues. The germline V gene encodes CDR1 LNHDA and CDR2 SQIVND (reference sequence). The DNA for the CDR3 is TGTGCCAGTAGGACCGGGGGCACCGATTACTATGGCTACACCTTC. Its protein product is CASRTGGTDYYGYTF.

This clone is medium-sized within its sample. V is TRBV9 and J is TRBJ1-1, with D perhaps matching TRBD1 (6 bases). V gave up 4 bases and J gave up 2 bases, with 24 bases separating them. Germline CDR1 is SGDLS and CDR2 is YYNGEE. There are 18 residues in the CDR3. CDR3 bases: TGTGCCAGCAGCTTAAACCCCCTCGGGGGCATCTTCAACACTGAAGCTTTCTTT. Protein sequence: CASSLNPLGGIFNTEAFF.

This rearrangement joins TRBV7-9 to TRBJ2-7; TRBD2 aligns across 8 bases. Trimming removed 4 bases from V and 0 bases from J; junction bases left unmatched: 14. CDR1 SEHNR and CDR2 FQNEAQ come from the germline V gene (reference sequence). The CDR3 spans 18 residues. The CDR3 protein is CASSSGGSGVSLSYEQYF. CDR3 nucleotide sequence: TGTGCCAGCAGCTCGGGTGGTAGCGGGGTTTCCCTCTCCTACGAGCAGTACTTC.

The V call is TRBV4-3, the J call TRBJ2-3, with 10 bases matching TRBD1. The CDR3 is made up of 15 amino acids. With V trimmed by 4 bases and J by 6 bases, 7 bases remained unmatched. Germline values: CDR1 LGHNA, CDR2 YSLEER. The CDR3 DNA sequence: TGCGCCAGCAGCCCCGGGACAGGGGCACGGGATACGCAGTATTTT. Protein product: CASSPGTGARDTQYF.

The chain combines TRBV6-6 with TRBJ1-2; no clear D. Germline assignment: CDR1 MNHNY and CDR2 SVGAGI (reference sequence). The CDR3 length is 11 residues. V lost 8 bases, J lost 0 bases, and 4 bases lay in between. CDR3: CASGANYGYTF. CDR3 coding DNA: TGTGCCAGCGGTGCTAACTATGGCTACACCTTC.

This clone was observed a handful of times. This chain joins TRBV30 and TRBJ1-6; a possible D gene is TRBD1 (6 bases). Germline CDR1 and CDR2: GTSNPN and SVGIG (reference sequence). The V end lost 3 bases, the J end lost 8 bases, and 23 bases lay between the germline ends. This CDR3 contains 17 residues. DNA of the CDR3: TGTGCCTGGAGGCTAGGAGGAGGGGGTTTCGCTTATTCACCCCTCCACTTT. Amino acids: CAWRLGGGGFAYSPLHF. Full variable domain (rest looked up from reference TRBV30 and TRBJ1-6): SQTIHQWPATLVQPVGSPLSLECTVEGTSNPNLYWYRQAAGRGLQLLFYSVGIGQISSEVPQNLSASRPQDRQFILSSKKLLLSDSGFYLCAWRLGGGGFAYSPLHFGNGTRLTVT.

The V and J genes are TRBV18 and TRBJ2-5, with a possible D match to TRBD2 (7 bases). CDR1 and CDR2 (germline): KGHSH, LQKENI. V shed 2 bases and J shed 6 bases, with 19 bases lying between them. This CDR3 is 16 amino acids long. The CDR3, as DNA: TGTGCCAGCTCACCATCAACGTCGGGGGGCGTTAAGACCCAGTACTTC. Amino acid sequence: CASSPSTSGGVKTQYF.

The CDR3 nucleotides are TGTGCCAGCAGCAAAAGAGCCGATACGCAGTATTTT. It translates to CASSKRADTQYF. The genes are TRBV21-1 and TRBJ2-3; the table's D call of TRBD2 was not tested on the DNA. TRBV21-1 is a pseudogene locus. The CDR3 totals 12 residues.

The rearrangement links TRBV7-9 to TRBJ1-1; maybe TRBD1 (5 bases). Trimming took off 0 bases at V and 3 bases at J, with 5 bases between the two ends. Germline CDR1 reads SEHNR; CDR2 reads FQNEAQ (reference sequence). The CDR3 is 13 residues long. CDR3 bases: TGTGCCAGCAGCTTAGCAGGGGACACTGAAGCTTTCTTT. Translating it yields CASSLAGDTEAFF.

This clone came up once. The chain couples TRBV7-9 to TRBJ2-7; D uncertain. Germline V CDR1 and CDR2: SEHNR, FQNEAQ (reference sequence). There are 11 residues in the CDR3. The V gene lost 3 bases and the J gene lost 7 bases, with 7 bases spanning the gap. The CDR3 DNA reads as TGTGCCAGCAGCTTGCCCCCTGAGCAGTACTTC. Translating it yields CASSLPPEQYF.

The chain combines TRBV7-8 with TRBJ1-5, with 7 bases identical to TRBD1. With 2 bases clipped from V and 4 bases from J, the junction kept 5 bases outside the gene matches. Germline V CDR1 and CDR2: SGHVS, FQNEAQ. The CDR3 totals 15 residues. The CDR3 spells CASSLNRGRNQPQHF. In nucleotides, the CDR3 is TGTGCCAGCAGCTTAAACAGGGGAAGGAATCAGCCCCAGCATTTT.

Worth noting for this clone: In the same sample, other DNA sequences code for this CDR3. This chain links TRBV18 with TRBJ1-1; D gene ambiguous. The V end lost 4 bases, the J end lost 0 bases, and 6 bases lay between the germline ends. The CDR3 contains 13 residues. The germline gives CDR1 KGHSH, CDR2 LQKENI. CDR3 residues: CASSLNMNTEAFF. As DNA, the CDR3 is TGTGCCAGCTCACTTAATATGAACACTGAAGCTTTCTTT.

The chain carries TRBV29-1 and TRBJ2-6; D unresolved. Germline CDR1 reads SQVTM; CDR2 reads ANQGSEA. The CDR3 has 13 amino acids. The CDR3, as DNA: TGCATCACTTCAGAGGCTGGGGCCAACGTCCTGACTTTC. Protein: CITSEAGANVLTF.

This chain joins TRBV19 and TRBJ1-5, with D tentatively TRBD1 (6 bases). The CDR3 sequence is 14 residues long. CDR1 is LNHDA, CDR2 SQIVND, per germline (reference sequence). V was shortened by 6 bases and J by 7 bases, with 16 bases between the two germline ends. The CDR3 protein is CASSETGPRQPQHF. The CDR3 region has the DNA TGTGCCAGTAGCGAAACAGGGCCCAGGCAGCCCCAGCATTTT.

This clone came up a few times. The chain is built from TRBV7-9 and TRBJ1-4, with D unclear. Trimming left V 8 bases short and J 5 bases short, with 27 bases between. Looked up from germline, CDR1 is SEHNR and CDR2 is FQNEAQ (reference sequence). This CDR3 is built from 18 residues. The CDR3 DNA follows: TGTGCCAGCGCGCCCCATCGGCTAAACATCGGTCAAAATGAAAAACTGTTTTTT. This codes for CASAPHRLNIGQNEKLFF.

The chain is built from TRBV5-1 and TRBJ1-5, with unresolved D. This CDR3 region has 15 residues. Trimming took 1 base from V and 0 from J, leaving 8 bases between them. Germline assignment: CDR1 SGHRS and CDR2 YFSETQ. CDR3 in DNA: TGCGCCAGCAGCTTGATGGGAAATAGCAATCAGCCCCAGCATTTT. Translated, it gives CASSLMGNSNQPQHF. The full variable domain, completed using reference TRBV5-1 and TRBJ1-5, is KAGVTQTPRYLIKTRGQQVTLSCSPISGHRSVSWYQQTPGQGLQFLFEYFSETQRNKGNFPGRFSGRQFSNSRSEMNVSTLELGDSALYLCASSLMGNSNQPQHFGDGTRLSIL.

The gene calls are TRBV20-1 and TRBJ1-6, with TRBD1 matching over 9 bases. Germline CDR1 DFQATT, CDR2 SNEGSKA (reference sequence). The CDR3 extends over 11 amino acids. Unmatched junction bases numbered 3, after V lost 5 bases and J lost 13 bases. CDR3 in amino acids: CSARGQGPLHF. The CDR3 DNA follows: TGCAGTGCTCGTGGACAGGGGCCCCTCCACTTT.

The rearrangement uses TRBV7-3 and TRBJ1-2; D unclear. CDR3 length equals 11 residues. The V and J ends lost 5 bases and 10 bases respectively, with 11 bases between them. In germline, CDR1 is SGHTA, CDR2 FQGTGA. CDR3 protein: CASSPFLAYTF. The CDR3 coding sequence is TGTGCCAGCAGCCCTTTCCTCGCCTACACCTTC.

The chain couples TRBV27 to TRBJ1-1; D remains unclear. The CDR3 is made up of 13 amino acids. CDR1 is MNHEY and CDR2 is SMNVEV in the germline V gene (reference sequence). V gave up 4 bases and J gave up 0 bases, with 6 bases separating them. CDR3 in DNA: TGTGCCAGCAGTTATTCACTGAACACTGAAGCTTTCTTT. Translating it yields CASSYSLNTEAFF.

The chain employs TRBV4-3 and TRBJ1-4; maybe TRBD1 (6 bases). Looked up from germline, CDR1 is LGHNA and CDR2 is YSLEER. V was shortened by 0 bases and J by 7 bases, with 15 bases between the two germline ends. The CDR3 extends over 16 amino acids. Here the CDR3 reads CASSQDPQGMVEKLFF. The CDR3 DNA reads TGCGCCAGCAGCCAAGATCCCCAGGGGATGGTTGAAAAACTGTTTTTT.

The rearrangement joins TRBV10-3 to TRBJ2-2, with D possibly matching TRBD2 (6 bases). V lost 8 bases to trimming and J lost 4 bases, with 14 bases between them. This CDR3 has 14 amino acids. Germline lookup yields CDR1 ENHRY and CDR2 SYGVKD. Here the CDR3 DNA reads TGTGCCATCGAGGAGGGACTGGGCACCGGGGAGCTGTTTTTT. Protein sequence: CAIEEGLGTGELFF.